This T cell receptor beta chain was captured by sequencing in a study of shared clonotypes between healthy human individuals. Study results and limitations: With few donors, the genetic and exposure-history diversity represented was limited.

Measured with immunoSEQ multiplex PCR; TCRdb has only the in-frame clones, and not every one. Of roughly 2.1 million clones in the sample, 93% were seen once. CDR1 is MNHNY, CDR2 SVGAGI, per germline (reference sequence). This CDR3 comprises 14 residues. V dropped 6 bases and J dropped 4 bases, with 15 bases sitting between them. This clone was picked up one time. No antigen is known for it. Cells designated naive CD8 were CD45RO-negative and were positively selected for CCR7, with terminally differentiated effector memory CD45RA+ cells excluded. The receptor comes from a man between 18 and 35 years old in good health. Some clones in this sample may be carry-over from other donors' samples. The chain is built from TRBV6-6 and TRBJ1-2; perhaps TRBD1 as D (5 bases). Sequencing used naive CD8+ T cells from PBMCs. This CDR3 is CASSPGQASYGYTF. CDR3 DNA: TGTGCCAGCAGCCCGGGGCAAGCCAGCTATGGCTACACCTTC.